The 4 T cell receptor beta chains below all came from one sample that was sequenced in a study of blood T cell repertoires in COVID-19 (dated by TCRdb to the early 2020s). Libraries were built with the immunoSEQ multiplex PCR assay. This immuneACCESS table, as held by TCRdb, lists in-frame sequences with V and J called but not all clones. Of the missing ones, under half trace to an unresolved V gene in checked studies; the others have no known cause. The sample yields around 82,000 clones; approximately 90% were counted once. Around 12% of the sample is in the top ten clones. Sequenced input: peripheral blood. The receptors derive from a man between 65 and 79 years old with active or convalescent COVID-19.

CDR3 nucleotide sequence: TGTGCCAGCAGTTCCCGCGGCCCCCGAACTAACTATGGCTACACCTTC. It codes for CASSSRGPRTNYGYTF. The J gene is TRBJ1-2, the V gene TRBV7-2; D unresolved. Trimming left V 6 bases short and J 0 bases short, with 17 bases between. Per germline, CDR1 SGHTA and CDR2 FQGNSA. The CDR3 loop spans 16 amino acids.

The chain joins TRBV30 to TRBJ1-4; D may be TRBD1 (5 bases). The CDR3 totals 14 residues. In germline, CDR1 is GTSNPN, CDR2 SVGIG (reference sequence). Between the trimmed V and J ends, which lost 2 bases and 4 bases, there was a span of 11 bases. CDR3 coding DNA: TGTGCCTGGAGTAGCGGGGCGCGTAATGAAAAACTGTTTTTT. Translated: CAWSSGARNEKLFF. The complete variable domain, with remaining parts taken from reference TRBV30 and TRBJ1-4, reads SQTIHQWPATLVQPVGSPLSLECTVEGTSNPNLYWYRQAAGRGLQLLFYSVGIGQISSEVPQNLSASRPQDRQFILSSKKLLLSDSGFYLCAWSSGARNEKLFFGSGTQLSVL.

This chain links TRBV2 with TRBJ1-2; maybe TRBD1 (5 bases). Germline V CDR1 and CDR2: SNHLY, FYNNEI. Trimming shortened V by 5 bases and J by 7 bases, and 14 bases separated the two germline ends. The CDR3 is 13 residues long. This CDR3 is CASSTDVGAGYTF. CDR3 in DNA: TGTGCCAGCAGTACCGATGTAGGGGCTGGCTACACCTTC.

The chain uses TRBV5-1 and TRBJ1-2; TRBD1 matches 9 bases. The length of the CDR3 is 13 residues. V trimming: 0 bases; J trimming: 8 bases; junction bases outside the gene matches: 2. Per germline, CDR1 SGHRS and CDR2 YFSETQ. The CDR3 nucleotides read TGCGCCAGCAGCTTGGACAGGGGGCGCGGCTACACCTTC. Protein product: CASSLDRGRGYTF.